The table lists the clone carrying this T cell receptor beta chain with a few counts. No antigen is known for it. cDNA carried unique molecular identifiers, and a universal primer site was added by template switching. MiXCR, applied by TCRdb to the 5' RACE reads, yields one record per CDR3 protein. The sample lists about 340,000 distinct CDR3 sequences, approximately 13% occurring once. The data belong to a study of identical twins. Study results and caveats: Abundant cord blood beta clonotypes carried fewer insertions; memory repertoires showed none. Potential partial confounding of zero-insertion analyses by invariant MAIT and iNKT cells was noted.

The CDR3 contains 14 residues. Trimming stripped 1 base from V and 4 bases from J, with 10 bases between. The germline V gene has CDR1 MGHRA and CDR2 YSYEKL. These data were also reused for a study on yellow fever vaccine responses in identical twins. From that second work: Convergence reportedly seemed to mark part of the twins' vaccine T cell response, with personalization marking the rest.

The sequenced sample was CD8+ T cells sorted from blood. The chain combines TRBV4-1 with TRBJ2-5; D ambiguous. The receptor comes from a woman under 30 in good health. This chain's CDR3 is CASSQVAVGETQYF. CDR3 nucleotides: TGCGCCAGCAGCCAAGTTGCTGTGGGAGAGACCCAGTACTTC.